The 31 T cell receptor beta chains below were found in one sample sequenced in a study of cytomegalovirus exposure and HLA in healthy donors. The PCR ran on 60 Vbeta and 13 Jbeta primers. Produced via immunoSEQ multiplex PCR; TCRdb's table is partial and in-frame only. The table includes some 120,000 clones, 75% to 80% detected once. Material for sequencing was PBMCs. Every receptor here comes from a middle-aged woman in good health and CMV-seronegative.

The chain joins TRBV28 to TRBJ2-7; TRBD1 aligns across 7 bases. Per the germline V gene, CDR1 is MDHEN and CDR2 is SYDVKM. V dropped 6 bases and J dropped 12; count of bases not matched to a gene: 8. This CDR3 comprises 11 residues. CDR3 sequence (DNA): TGTGCCAGCAGGACAGACAGGGCCGCGTACTTC. It is translated as CASRTDRAAYF. Full variable domain (missing parts from reference TRBV28 and TRBJ2-7): DVKVTQSSRYLVKRTGEKVFLECVQDMDHENMFWYRQDPGLGLRLIYFSYDVKMKEKGDIPEGYSVSREKKERFSLILESASTNQTSMYLCASRTDRAAYFGPGTRLTVT.

The genes are TRBV9 and TRBJ2-1; possible D gene TRBD2, 6 bases. V was pared by 4 bases and J by 6 bases, with 17 bases between. The length of the CDR3 is 15 residues. CDR1 is SGDLS and CDR2 is YYNGEE in the germline V gene. DNA of the CDR3: TGTGCCAGCAGCCTCCTCGGGGGAGCGATCAATGAGCAGTTCTTC. Protein: CASSLLGGAINEQFF.

This chain uses TRBV29-1 with TRBJ2-1; TRBD2 agrees at 7 bases. Germline CDR1 SQVTM, CDR2 ANQGSEA. With 3 bases clipped from V and 3 bases from J, the junction kept 5 bases outside the gene matches. This CDR3 comprises 14 residues. CDR3 sequence: CSVEAGVFYNEQFF. DNA for the CDR3: TGCAGCGTTGAGGCGGGAGTGTTCTACAATGAGCAGTTCTTC.

This clone was observed a few times. This chain links TRBV4-3 with TRBJ1-6; the D is unclear. In germline, CDR1 is LGHNA, CDR2 YSLEER. The CDR3 covers 17 residues. The V and J ends lost 0 bases and 0 bases respectively, with 9 bases between them. The CDR3, as DNA: TGCGCCAGCAGCCAAGATCCGAGGAGCTCCTATAATTCACCCCTCCACTTT. This encodes CASSQDPRSSYNSPLHF.

The chain employs TRBV7-9 and TRBJ2-6, with D perhaps matching TRBD2 (6 bases). From germline, CDR1 is SEHNR and CDR2 FQNEAQ (reference sequence). The CDR3 has 18 amino acids. V lost 3 bases and J lost 3, with 18 bases in between. In nucleotides, the CDR3 is TGTGCCAGCAGCTTCGGGGGACGCGGAAGGTTTGGGGCCAACGTCCTGACTTTC. It specifies CASSFGGRGRFGANVLTF.

J is TRBJ1-6 and V is TRBV11-2, with 10 nucleotides matching TRBD1. The length of the CDR3 is 17 residues. Germline CDR1 and CDR2: SGHAT and FQNNGV. V was clipped by 2 bases and J by 10 bases; unmatched bases: 11. CDR3 protein: CASSLIFGQGVRSPLHF. The CDR3 nucleotides are TGTGCCAGCAGCTTAATTTTCGGACAGGGGGTACGATCACCCCTCCACTTT. Complete variable domain (other parts from reference TRBV11-2 and TRBJ1-6): EAGVAQSPRYKIIEKRQSVAFWCNPISGHATLYWYQQILGQGPKLLIQFQNNGVVDDSQLPKDRFSAERLKGVDSTLKIQPAKLEDSAVYLCASSLIFGQGVRSPLHFGNGTRLTVT.

The chain links TRBV29-1 to TRBJ2-1; D gene unclear. Germline CDR1 is SQVTM and CDR2 is ANQGSEA. CDR3 length: 12 residues. V lost 4 bases and J lost 6, with 10 bases in between. The DNA of the CDR3 is TGCAGCGTTGCGGAGCCACCCAATGAGCAGTTCTTC. Its protein product is CSVAEPPNEQFF.

This clone appeared a few times. The genes are TRBV5-5 and TRBJ1-5; 10 nucleotides align to TRBD1. Germline V gene lookup returns CDR1 SGHKS and CDR2 YYEKEE (reference sequence). The CDR3 loop spans 15 amino acids. V lost 2 bases and J lost 7; bases outside the gene matches: 6. The DNA for the CDR3 is TGTGCCAGCAGCTTTTTTTGGGACAGGGGCCAGCCCCAGCATTTT. Amino acids: CASSFFWDRGQPQHF. Full variable domain (missing parts from reference TRBV5-5 and TRBJ1-5): DAGVTQSPTHLIKTRGQQVTLRCSPISGHKSVSWYQQVLGQGPQFIFQYYEKEERGRGNFPDRFSARQFPNYSSELNVNALLLGDSALYLCASSFFWDRGQPQHFGDGTRLSIL.

This chain uses TRBV28 with TRBJ2-4; 11 bases fit TRBD2. This CDR3 spans 19 amino acids. Per the germline V gene, CDR1 is MDHEN and CDR2 is SYDVKM. V gave up 5 bases and J gave up 2 bases; unmatched junction bases: 14. The chain's CDR3 is CASSLLAGGAYWSKNIQYF. The DNA of the CDR3 is TGTGCCAGCAGTCTGTTAGCGGGAGGGGCCTATTGGTCCAAAAACATTCAGTACTTC. Supplemented by reference TRBV28 and TRBJ2-4, the full variable domain reads DVKVTQSSRYLVKRTGEKVFLECVQDMDHENMFWYRQDPGLGLRLIYFSYDVKMKEKGDIPEGYSVSREKKERFSLILESASTNQTSMYLCASSLLAGGAYWSKNIQYFGAGTRLSVL.

In DNA form, the CDR3 reads TGTGCCAGCAGCCCAGACAGGGGGTATGGCTACACCTTC. Its protein is CASSPDRGYGYTF. J is TRBJ1-2 and V is TRBV5-4, with 9 bases matching TRBD1. V shed 4 bases and J 5 bases; nucleotides not matched to a gene: 3. Germline V gene lookup returns CDR1 SGHNT and CDR2 YYREEE (reference sequence). CDR3 length: 13 amino acids.

For this clone: In the same sample, other DNA sequences code for this CDR3. The chain carries TRBV7-9 and TRBJ1-1, with D unresolved. Trimming shortened V by 6 bases and J by 0 bases, and 5 bases separated the two germline ends. Germline V gene sequence: CDR1 SEHNR, CDR2 FQNEAQ (reference sequence). The CDR3 sequence is 12 residues long. This CDR3 is CASSRVNTEAFF. The CDR3, as DNA: TGTGCCAGCAGTCGAGTGAACACTGAAGCTTTCTTT.

The chain employs TRBV11-3 and TRBJ2-7, with TRBD2 matching 7 bases. The CDR3 is 14 residues long. CDR1 is SGHNT, CDR2 YENEEA, per germline. Unmatched junction bases numbered 6, after V lost 5 bases and J lost 2 bases. CDR3 region: CASSDTSATYEQYF. The CDR3 bases are TGTGCCAGCAGCGATACTAGCGCCACCTACGAGCAGTACTTC.

The genes are TRBV7-6 and TRBJ1-1; D is unresolved. CDR3 length equals 13 residues. V was cut by 1 base and J by 5 bases, with 8 bases left in between. CDR1 and CDR2 (germline): SGHVS, FNYEAQ. CDR3: CASSLGGRTEAFF. CDR3 nucleotide sequence: TGTGCCAGCAGCTTAGGAGGGAGAACTGAAGCTTTCTTT.

This clone has a single count. The chain has TRBV5-1 and TRBJ2-1, with D possibly TRBD1 on 5 matching bases. CDR3 length: 17 residues. Trimming took off 4 bases at V and 7 bases at J, with 24 bases between the two ends. The germline V gene encodes CDR1 SGHRS and CDR2 YFSETQ. In DNA, the CDR3 is TGCGCCAGCAGCCCAATGACAGTGGTGGGCTTGGGGAATGAGCAGTTCTTC. Protein sequence: CASSPMTVVGLGNEQFF.

This clone came up a few times. The chain couples TRBV10-3 to TRBJ2-7; TRBD1 matches at 12 bases. Germline V gives CDR1 ENHRY, CDR2 SYGVKD. Losses at the gene ends were 9 bases for V and 6 bases for J; bases not matched to a gene: 15. The CDR3 sequence is 16 residues long. Here the CDR3 DNA reads TGTGCCATGGGACAGGGGGCGGGGAGCGGGAGCGGCGAGCAGTACTTC. Translation gives CAMGQGAGSGSGEQYF.

A note on this clone: At one end the junction does not follow the germline gene, possibly because of a read error. The rearrangement links TRBV5-8 to TRBJ2-6, with TRBD1 as a possible D gene (5 bases). The CDR3 has 18 residues. Germline assignment: CDR1 SGHTS and CDR2 YDEGEE. The CDR3, as DNA: TGTGCCAGCAGCTTCGTCACAGGTTCTCACTCTGGGGCCAACGGCCTGACTTTC. Amino acid sequence: CASSFVTGSHSGANGLTF.

The chain combines TRBV20-1 with TRBJ2-7; unclear D gene. Per germline, CDR1 DFQATT and CDR2 SNEGSKA (reference sequence). Trimming took off 6 bases at V and 5 bases at J, with 8 bases between the two ends. The CDR3 is 10 residues long. The CDR3 sequence: CSAWRNEQYF. DNA of the CDR3: TGCAGTGCCTGGAGAAACGAGCAGTACTTC.

CDR3 nucleotides: TGTGCCAGCAGCCTAGGGACAGAGCAAAAACTGTTTTTT. This encodes CASSLGTEQKLFF. V and J are TRBV5-4 and TRBJ1-4, with 7 bases fitting TRBD1. Unmatched junction bases numbered 6, after V lost 4 bases and J lost 9 bases. This CDR3 has 13 amino acids. CDR1 SGHNT and CDR2 YYREEE come from the germline V gene (reference sequence). Using reference TRBV5-4 and TRBJ1-4 for the parts outside the CDR3, the full variable domain is ETGVTQSPTHLIKTRGQQVTLRCSSQSGHNTVSWYQQALGQGPQFIFQYYREEENGRGNFPPRFSGLQFPNYSSELNVNALELDDSALYLCASSLGTEQKLFFGSGTQLSVL.

This clone was observed a few times. The chain couples TRBV11-2 to TRBJ1-6, with D perhaps matching TRBD1 (5 bases). This CDR3 has 16 amino acids. The V end lost 0 bases, the J end lost 9 bases, and 15 bases lay between the germline ends. Germline CDR1 SGHAT, CDR2 FQNNGV. CDR3 bases: TGTGCCAGCAGCTTAGAGCCGGCAGGGTGGGTTTCACCCCTCCACTTT. Its translation is CASSLEPAGWVSPLHF.

The gene calls are TRBV5-6 and TRBJ2-1; D is possibly TRBD2 (5 bases). Germline V gene lookup returns CDR1 SGHDT and CDR2 YYEEEE. The CDR3 consists of 15 residues. V was cut by 2 bases and J by 8 bases, with 17 bases left in between. The DNA of the CDR3 is TGTGCCAGCAGCTTTCTAGCATTTGACAATGATGAGCAGTTCTTC. It translates to CASSFLAFDNDEQFF.

In DNA form, the CDR3 reads TGTGCCAGCTCTCTTGGACTAGCCCCAGACATTCAGTACTTC. This encodes CASSLGLAPDIQYF. This sequence joins TRBV18 and TRBJ2-4, with 8 bases matching TRBD2. V lost 6 bases, J lost 8 bases, and 9 bases stayed unmatched. The germline CDR1 and CDR2 sequences are KGHSH and LQKENI. The CDR3 is 14 amino acids. Filled out from reference TRBV18 and TRBJ2-4, the complete variable domain reads NAGVMQNPRHLVRRRGQEARLRCSPMKGHSHVYWYRQLPEEGLKFMVYLQKENIIDESGMPKERFSAEFPKEGPSILRIQQVVRGDSAAYFCASSLGLAPDIQYFGAGTRLSVL.

This clone appeared a single time. The V call is TRBV10-3, the J call TRBJ1-1; TRBD1 matches at 8 bases. V was clipped by 7 bases and J by 0 bases; unmatched bases: 4. Per the germline V gene, CDR1 is ENHRY and CDR2 is SYGVKD. This CDR3 has 14 amino acids. The CDR3: CAINRQGMNTEAFF. DNA of the CDR3: TGTGCCATCAACAGACAGGGGATGAACACTGAAGCTTTCTTT.

The J gene is TRBJ2-1, the V gene TRBV4-2; D is unresolved. CDR3 length: 15 amino acids. V lost 2 bases and J lost 6, with 14 bases in between. Germline V lookup: CDR1 LGHNA, CDR2 YNFKEQ. The CDR3 coding sequence is TGTGCCAGCAGCCAACCCAGTTCCGCCCTCAATGAGCAGTTCTTC. Its translation: CASSQPSSALNEQFF.

This clone was seen a few times. This chain links TRBV4-2 with TRBJ1-1; D not resolved. Looked up from germline, CDR1 is LGHNA and CDR2 is YNFKEQ. This CDR3 spans 15 amino acids. V was trimmed by 0 bases and J by 2 bases, leaving 10 bases between them. CDR3 protein: CASSQDQVGNTEAFF. The CDR3 DNA sequence: TGTGCCAGCAGCCAAGATCAGGTCGGAAACACTGAAGCTTTCTTT.

This clone has just a few counts. The gene calls are TRBV5-1 and TRBJ2-1; TRBD2 matches 10 bases. The germline V gene encodes CDR1 SGHRS and CDR2 YFSETQ. The CDR3 sequence is 14 residues long. Trimming took 4 bases from V and 8 from J; bases not matched to a gene: 6. Written as DNA, the CDR3 is TGCGCCAGCAGCGTTAGCGGGAGGAGGTATGAGCAGTTCTTC. It translates to CASSVSGRRYEQFF.

This clone was observed once. One end of the junction varies from germline; a read error may be responsible. The chain carries TRBV15 and TRBJ2-6; D perhaps matches TRBD1 (7 bases). CDR1 LNHNV and CDR2 YYDKDF come from the germline V gene (reference sequence). The CDR3 spans 18 residues. The CDR3 DNA sequence: TGTGCCACCAGCAGAGACGCGGGACAGCCCTCTCGGGCCAACGTCCTGACTTTC. Amino acids: CATSRDAGQPSRANVLTF. The complete variable domain, with remaining parts taken from reference TRBV15 and TRBJ2-6, reads DAMVIQNPRYQVTQFGKPVTLSCSQTLNHNVMYWYQQKSSQAPKLLFHYYDKDFNNEADTPDNFQSRRPNTSFCFLDIRSPGLGDTAMYLCATSRDAGQPSRANVLTFGAGSRLTVL.

The rearrangement uses TRBV2 and TRBJ2-1, with D perhaps TRBD2 (5 bases). Trimming pared 6 bases from V and 12 bases from J, leaving 18 bases between. Germline V CDR1 and CDR2: SNHLY, FYNNEI. The CDR3 length is 13 residues. The CDR3 coding sequence is TGTGCCAGCAGGGTCTGGGCTAATGCGGGGCAGTTCTTC. Amino acid sequence: CASRVWANAGQFF.

The chain employs TRBV5-1 and TRBJ1-1; 8 nucleotides line up with TRBD1. The CDR3 length is 17 residues. The germline gives CDR1 SGHRS, CDR2 YFSETQ. The V and J ends lost 4 bases and 5 bases, in that order; junction bases with no gene match: 16. CDR3 nucleotide sequence: TGCGCCAGCAGCGAAGGACAGGGAAAGGTGTCGGCAACTGAAGCTTTCTTT. Translation gives CASSEGQGKVSATEAFF.

The V call is TRBV10-3, the J call TRBJ1-3, with TRBD1 identical over 11 bases. Germline CDR1 is ENHRY and CDR2 is SYGVKD. Trimming removed 11 bases from V and 2 bases from J; junction bases left unmatched: 5. This CDR3 is 14 amino acids long. The CDR3: CAAEGQGAGNTIYF. CDR3 in DNA: TGTGCCGCCGAGGGACAGGGGGCTGGAAACACCATATATTTT.

The CDR3 here is CSVEDPGQKTTDTQYF. The DNA for the CDR3 is TGCAGCGTTGAAGACCCGGGACAGAAAACCACAGATACGCAGTATTTT. J is TRBJ2-3 and V is TRBV29-1, with TRBD1 matching over 7 bases. The CDR3 loop spans 16 amino acids. V was clipped by 0 bases and J by 2 bases; unmatched bases: 8. Germline V gene lookup returns CDR1 SQVTM and CDR2 ANQGSEA.

This clone has a handful of counts. V and J are TRBV11-2 and TRBJ2-7; no definite D call. CDR1 SGHAT and CDR2 FQNNGV come from the germline V gene. The CDR3 length is 11 residues. V was trimmed by 5 bases and J by 3 bases, leaving 5 bases between them. The chain's CDR3 is CASSPRYEQYF. The CDR3 DNA reads TGTGCCAGCAGCCCCCGCTACGAGCAGTACTTC.